The sequence of this T cell receptor (beta chain) was determined in a study of patients and donors after allogeneic stem cell transplantation. TCRdb reanalysed the RT-PCR reads using MiXCR and keeps one entry per CDR3 protein. This sample carries over 200,000 distinct CDR3 sequences, roughly 38% of them seen once, and the ten largest clones take more than 9%. Sequencing was performed on blood, either unsorted or a sorted T cell fraction (not recorded which). The TCR comes from a human donor who was either an allogeneic HSCT recipient or a stem cell or donor lymphocyte infusion donor (not recorded which). It is not recorded whose cells these are; they may come from a transplant donor.

The CDR3 DNA sequence: TGTGCCAGCAGCTTAGAACCCGGGCCATATGGCTACACCTTC. It codes for CASSLEPGPYGYTF. This sequence joins TRBV7-2 and TRBJ1-2; D is ambiguous. Germline CDR1 is SGHTA and CDR2 is FQGNSA. V gave up 1 base and J gave up 5 bases, with 11 bases separating them. The CDR3 loop spans 14 amino acids.